This T cell receptor beta chain was retrieved from a study of shared T cell receptors in the human thymus. Clones were read by immunoSEQ multiplex PCR, and TCRdb kept only the in-frame ones, dropping some. Of some 760,000 clones in the sample, 75% to 90% are singletons; the top ten hold roughly 0.01%. Germline values: CDR1 SGHTS, CDR2 YDEGEE. The CDR3 length is 18 residues. J gave up 0 bases and V 1 base, and 7 bases lay outside the gene matches. These data also featured in a second study, about human thymus T cells. In that study: Immunologically healthy infants in Finland undergoing congenital heart defect surgery were the donors. During corrective heart surgery, resections were taken, and the thymus tissue came from them. Among thymic and blood repertoires, usage of V and J genes appeared biased.

The gene calls are TRBV5-8 and TRBJ2-5, with 12 bases aligning to TRBD1. This TCR derives from a girl less than two years old with a congenital heart defect. Source material: thymocytes. CDR3 protein: CASSLSGTGGPYQETQYF. DNA for the CDR3: TGTGCCAGCAGCTTGAGCGGGACAGGGGGCCCGTACCAAGAGACCCAGTACTTC.